This is a list of T cell receptor beta chains from one sample in a study of CD8 T cells in Susac syndrome. TCRdb re-analysed the immunoSEQ multiplex PCR reads in MiXCR, keeping a single row per CDR3 protein. The sample yields about 300,000 distinct CDR3 sequences, approximately 85% seen once. The sequencing input was CD8+ T cells from PBMCs. These receptors all come from a human donor with multiple sclerosis. CDR3s include the opening cysteine and the closing phenylalanine or tryptophan. The D gene is left open where the match is weak. Clone size, where shown, is once, few, many, or a class for clones that have expanded.

d_call: TRBD1
j_call: TRBJ2-6
v_call: TRBV20-1
clone_size: -
cdr3_nt: TGCAGTGCTAGGACCGGGGCGGGACAGGGGGCGTCTGGGGCCAACGTCCTGACTTTC
cdr3_aa: CSARTGAGQGASGANVLTF

d_call: -
j_call: TRBJ1-2
v_call: TRBV4-3
clone_size: -
cdr3_nt: TGCGCCAGCAGCCAAGGGCGGACTAACGCTTATGGCTACACCTTC
cdr3_aa: CASSQGRTNAYGYTF

d_call: TRBD1
j_call: TRBJ2-7
v_call: TRBV29-1
clone_size: -
cdr3_nt: TGCAGCGTTGTGGGACAGGAGGACTACGAGCAGTACTTC
cdr3_aa: CSVVGQEDYEQYF

d_call: -
j_call: TRBJ2-3
v_call: TRBV28
clone_size: -
cdr3_nt: TGTGCCAGCAGTTTTTCTATCGAGTGGGATACGCAGTATTTT
cdr3_aa: CASSFSIEWDTQYF

d_call: -
j_call: TRBJ1-3
v_call: TRBV27
clone_size: -
cdr3_nt: TGTGCCAGCAGTTTGGATGGAAACACCATATATTTT
cdr3_aa: CASSLDGNTIYF

d_call: -
j_call: TRBJ2-1
v_call: TRBV28
clone_size: -
cdr3_nt: TGTGCCAGCAGTTTCGGGAGCCCCAACTACAATGAGCAGTTCTTC
cdr3_aa: CASSFGSPNYNEQFF

d_call: TRBD2
j_call: TRBJ2-7
v_call: TRBV14
clone_size: few
cdr3_nt: TGTGCCAGCAGCCAAGGGCTAGCGGGGCAGCCCTACGAGCAGTACTTC
cdr3_aa: CASSQGLAGQPYEQYF

d_call: -
j_call: TRBJ2-5
v_call: TRBV9
clone_size: -
cdr3_nt: TGTGCCAGCAGCGTAGAAGAGGGAGAATGGGAGACCCAGTACTTC
cdr3_aa: CASSVEEGEWETQYF

d_call: TRBD2
j_call: TRBJ2-1
v_call: TRBV5-4
clone_size: -
cdr3_nt: TGTGCCAGTTACTATAGCGGGGTCAGACACAATGAGCAGTTCTTC
cdr3_aa: CASYYSGVRHNEQFF

d_call: -
j_call: TRBJ2-7
v_call: TRBV11-2
clone_size: -
cdr3_nt: TGTGCCAGCAGCTTCGTACAGGGCGCCCGTCTGTACGAGCAGTACTTC
cdr3_aa: CASSFVQGARLYEQYF

d_call: TRBD1
j_call: TRBJ1-2
v_call: TRBV30
clone_size: -
cdr3_nt: TGTGCCTGGAGTGGACAGGGGAGCGACTATGGCTACACCTTC
cdr3_aa: CAWSGQGSDYGYTF

d_call: -
j_call: TRBJ2-4
v_call: TRBV4-3
clone_size: -
cdr3_nt: TGCGCCAGCAGCCACCACGGGGCCGGCAACATTCAGTACTTC
cdr3_aa: CASSHHGAGNIQYF

d_call: -
j_call: TRBJ2-1
v_call: TRBV29-1
clone_size: -
cdr3_nt: TGCAGCGTTGTTCCGGGACACGACAATGAGCAGTTCTTC
cdr3_aa: CSVVPGHDNEQFF

d_call: TRBD1
j_call: TRBJ2-3
v_call: TRBV19
clone_size: -
cdr3_nt: TGTGCCACCTGGACAGGTCCAGATACGCAGTATTTT
cdr3_aa: CATWTGPDTQYF

d_call: -
j_call: TRBJ1-5
v_call: TRBV30
clone_size: -
cdr3_nt: TGTGCCTGGAGTGGAGGGGGTCAGCCCCAGCATTTT
cdr3_aa: CAWSGGGQPQHF

d_call: -
j_call: TRBJ2-3
v_call: TRBV5-1
clone_size: few
cdr3_nt: TGCGCCAGCAGCCTTACCTGGTCCCCTACCCTCACAGATACGCAGTATTTT
cdr3_aa: CASSLTWSPTLTDTQYF

d_call: -
j_call: TRBJ2-5
v_call: TRBV27
clone_size: -
cdr3_nt: TGTGCCAGCAGTTTCCAGGGGGGATCGGAGACCCAGTACTTC
cdr3_aa: CASSFQGGSETQYF

d_call: -
j_call: TRBJ2-6
v_call: TRBV7-8
clone_size: -
cdr3_nt: TGTGCCAGCAGCTTAGAGGACTCTGGGGCCAACGTCCTGACTTTC
cdr3_aa: CASSLEDSGANVLTF

d_call: -
j_call: TRBJ2-7
v_call: TRBV6-2/TRBV6-3
clone_size: -
cdr3_nt: TGTGCCAGCAGTTACTCGAGTAGAGCCCACGAGCAGTACTTC
cdr3_aa: CASSYSSRAHEQYF

d_call: TRBD1
j_call: TRBJ2-7
v_call: TRBV30
clone_size: -
cdr3_nt: TGTGCCTGGAGACAGGGACAGAACGAGCAGTACTTC
cdr3_aa: CAWRQGQNEQYF

d_call: TRBD2
j_call: TRBJ2-1
v_call: TRBV7-9
clone_size: -
cdr3_nt: TGTGCCAGCAGCCTGCCGACTAGCGAGAGGTGGAATGAGCAGTTCTTC
cdr3_aa: CASSLPTSERWNEQFF

d_call: TRBD2
j_call: TRBJ2-1
v_call: TRBV13
clone_size: -
cdr3_nt: TGTGCCAGCAGCCCACGGACTAGCGGGGGGAGCTCCTACAATGAGCAGTTCTTC
cdr3_aa: CASSPRTSGGSSYNEQFF

d_call: -
j_call: TRBJ2-7
v_call: TRBV7-8
clone_size: -
cdr3_nt: TGTGCCAGCGCTAGTGGCTCCTTACACCACGAGCAGTACTTC
cdr3_aa: CASASGSLHHEQYF

d_call: TRBD2
j_call: TRBJ2-7
v_call: TRBV6-5
clone_size: -
cdr3_nt: TGTGCCAGCAGTCCGAGTTGGACTAGCATCTACGAGCAGTACTTC
cdr3_aa: CASSPSWTSIYEQYF

d_call: -
j_call: TRBJ2-2
v_call: TRBV13
clone_size: -
cdr3_nt: TGTGCCAGCAGAATCTTAACCCTCAAGGGGAACACCGGGGAGCTGTTTTTT
cdr3_aa: CASRILTLKGNTGELFF

d_call: TRBD2
j_call: TRBJ2-2
v_call: TRBV7-9
clone_size: -
cdr3_nt: TGTGCCAGCAGCCGACTAGCGGGAGGGAACGGGGAGCTGTTTTTT
cdr3_aa: CASSRLAGGNGELFF

d_call: TRBD1
j_call: TRBJ2-7
v_call: TRBV11-2
clone_size: few
cdr3_nt: TGTGCCAGCGCCCAAGGGACAGGGGGTGACTACGAGCAGTACTTC
cdr3_aa: CASAQGTGGDYEQYF

d_call: TRBD1
j_call: TRBJ1-2
v_call: TRBV30
clone_size: -
cdr3_nt: TGTGCCTGGAGTGAAGCTGGGACAGGCGACTATGGCTACACCTTC
cdr3_aa: CAWSEAGTGDYGYTF

d_call: TRBD1
j_call: TRBJ1-1
v_call: TRBV6-5
clone_size: -
cdr3_nt: TGTGCCAGCAGCAGGGGGTCTTCAACTGAAGCTTTCTTT
cdr3_aa: CASSRGSSTEAFF

d_call: -
j_call: TRBJ2-1
v_call: TRBV3-1
clone_size: -
cdr3_nt: TGTGCCAGCAGCCAAGAAAACGGCTACAATGAGCAGTTCTTC
cdr3_aa: CASSQENGYNEQFF